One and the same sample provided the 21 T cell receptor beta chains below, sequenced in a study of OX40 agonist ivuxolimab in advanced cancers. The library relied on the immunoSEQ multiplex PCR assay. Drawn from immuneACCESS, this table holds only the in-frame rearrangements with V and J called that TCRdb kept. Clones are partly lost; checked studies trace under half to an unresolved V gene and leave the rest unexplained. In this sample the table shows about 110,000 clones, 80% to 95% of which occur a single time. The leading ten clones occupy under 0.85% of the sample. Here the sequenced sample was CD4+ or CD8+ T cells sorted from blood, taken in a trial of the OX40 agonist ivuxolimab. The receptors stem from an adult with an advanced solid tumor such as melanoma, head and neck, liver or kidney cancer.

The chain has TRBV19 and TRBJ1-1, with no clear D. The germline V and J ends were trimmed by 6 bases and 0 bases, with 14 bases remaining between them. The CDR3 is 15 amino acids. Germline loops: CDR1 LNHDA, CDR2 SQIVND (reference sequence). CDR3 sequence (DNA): TGTGCCAGTAGAGGTAGTCTTACAATGAACACTGAAGCTTTCTTT. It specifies CASRGSLTMNTEAFF. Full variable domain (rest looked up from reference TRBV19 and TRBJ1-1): DGGITQSPKYLFRKEGQNVTLSCEQNLNHDAMYWYRQDPGQGLRLIYYSQIVNDFQKGDIAEGYSVSREKKESFPLTVTSAQKNPTAFYLCASRGSLTMNTEAFFGQGTRLTVV.

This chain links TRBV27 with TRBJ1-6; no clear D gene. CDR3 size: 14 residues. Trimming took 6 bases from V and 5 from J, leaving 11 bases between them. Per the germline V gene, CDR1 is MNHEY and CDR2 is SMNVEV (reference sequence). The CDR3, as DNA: TGTGCCAGCAGAGCACTTCAAGATAATTCACCCCTCCACTTT. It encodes CASRALQDNSPLHF.

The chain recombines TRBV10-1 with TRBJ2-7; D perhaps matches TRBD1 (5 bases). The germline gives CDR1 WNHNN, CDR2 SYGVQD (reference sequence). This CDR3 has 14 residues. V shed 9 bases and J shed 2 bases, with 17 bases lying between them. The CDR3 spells CARRESDSPYEQYF. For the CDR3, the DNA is TGCGCCAGGAGAGAATCCGACAGTCCCTACGAGCAGTACTTC.

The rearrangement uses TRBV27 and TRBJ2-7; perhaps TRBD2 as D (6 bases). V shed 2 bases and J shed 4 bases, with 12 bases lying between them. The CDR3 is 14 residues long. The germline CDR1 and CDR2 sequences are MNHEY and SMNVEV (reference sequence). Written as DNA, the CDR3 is TGTGCCAGCAGTTTAACAGCGGGCTCGTACGAGCAGTACTTC. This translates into CASSLTAGSYEQYF.

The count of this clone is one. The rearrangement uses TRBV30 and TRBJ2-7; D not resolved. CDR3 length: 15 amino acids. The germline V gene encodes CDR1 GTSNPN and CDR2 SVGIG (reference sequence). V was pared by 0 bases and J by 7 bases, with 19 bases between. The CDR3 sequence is CAWSVVGQDQREQYF. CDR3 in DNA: TGTGCCTGGAGTGTAGTAGGGCAGGACCAGAGGGAGCAGTACTTC. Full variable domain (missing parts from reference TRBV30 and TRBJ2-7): SQTIHQWPATLVQPVGSPLSLECTVEGTSNPNLYWYRQAAGRGLQLLFYSVGIGQISSEVPQNLSASRPQDRQFILSSKKLLLSDSGFYLCAWSVVGQDQREQYFGPGTRLTVT.

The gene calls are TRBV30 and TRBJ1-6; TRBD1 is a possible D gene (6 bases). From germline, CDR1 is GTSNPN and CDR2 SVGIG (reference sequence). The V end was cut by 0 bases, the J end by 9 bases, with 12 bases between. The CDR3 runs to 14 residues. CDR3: CAWSVMAGVSPLHF. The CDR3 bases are TGTGCCTGGAGTGTAATGGCAGGGGTTTCACCCCTCCACTTT.

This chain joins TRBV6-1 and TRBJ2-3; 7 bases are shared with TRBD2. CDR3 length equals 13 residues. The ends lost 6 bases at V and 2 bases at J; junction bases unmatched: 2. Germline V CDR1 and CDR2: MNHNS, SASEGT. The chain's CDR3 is CASRGLLTDTQYF. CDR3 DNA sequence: TGTGCCAGCAGGGGACTACTCACAGATACGCAGTATTTT.

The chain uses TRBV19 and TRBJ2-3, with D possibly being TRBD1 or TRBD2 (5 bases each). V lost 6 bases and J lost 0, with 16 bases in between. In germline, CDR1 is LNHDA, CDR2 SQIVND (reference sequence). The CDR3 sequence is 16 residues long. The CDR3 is CASSPFWGSSTDTQYF. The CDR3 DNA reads TGTGCCAGTAGCCCTTTTTGGGGGAGTAGCACAGATACGCAGTATTTT.

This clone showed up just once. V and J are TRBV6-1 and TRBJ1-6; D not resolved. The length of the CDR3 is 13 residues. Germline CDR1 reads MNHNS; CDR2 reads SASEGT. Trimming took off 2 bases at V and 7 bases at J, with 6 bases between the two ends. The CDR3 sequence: CASSESGNSPLHF. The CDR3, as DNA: TGTGCCAGCAGTGAAAGCGGGAATTCACCCCTCCACTTT.

CDR3 loop: CASSEFVASGANVLTF. The DNA for the CDR3 is TGTGCCAGCAGTGAATTTGTAGCTAGCGGGGCCAACGTCCTGACTTTC. The J gene is TRBJ2-6, the V gene TRBV6-1; perhaps TRBD2 as D (5 bases). This CDR3 spans 16 amino acids. Germline values: CDR1 MNHNS, CDR2 SASEGT. Trimming cost V 2 bases and J 4 bases, with 12 bases left between them.

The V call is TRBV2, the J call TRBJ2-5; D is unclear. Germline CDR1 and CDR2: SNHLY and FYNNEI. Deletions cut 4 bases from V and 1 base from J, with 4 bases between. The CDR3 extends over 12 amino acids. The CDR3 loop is CASSGVQETQYF. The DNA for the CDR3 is TGTGCCAGCAGTGGCGTCCAAGAGACCCAGTACTTC.

For the CDR3, the DNA is TGTGCCAGCAGCCAAGATGGAAGACAGCTAGAGACCCAGTACTTC. It is translated as CASSQDGRQLETQYF. The chain has TRBV14 and TRBJ2-5; D is perhaps TRBD1 (5 bases). With 0 bases removed from V and 4 bases from J, the gap between germline ends came to 12 bases. This CDR3 has 15 residues. Germline-derived CDR1 and CDR2 are SGHDN and FVKESK.

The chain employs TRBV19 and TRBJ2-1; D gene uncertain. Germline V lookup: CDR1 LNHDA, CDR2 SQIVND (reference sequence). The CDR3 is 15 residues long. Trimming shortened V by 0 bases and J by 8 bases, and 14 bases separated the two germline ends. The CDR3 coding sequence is TGTGCCAGTAGTATAGACCCCCGTGGGGTCCATGAGCAGTTCTTC. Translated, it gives CASSIDPRGVHEQFF.

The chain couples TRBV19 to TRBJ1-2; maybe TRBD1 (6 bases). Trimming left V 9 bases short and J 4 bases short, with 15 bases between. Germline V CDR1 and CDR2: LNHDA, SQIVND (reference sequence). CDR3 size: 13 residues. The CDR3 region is CASRQGLGYGYTF. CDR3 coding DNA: TGTGCCAGCCGTCAGGGGCTCGGCTATGGCTACACCTTC.

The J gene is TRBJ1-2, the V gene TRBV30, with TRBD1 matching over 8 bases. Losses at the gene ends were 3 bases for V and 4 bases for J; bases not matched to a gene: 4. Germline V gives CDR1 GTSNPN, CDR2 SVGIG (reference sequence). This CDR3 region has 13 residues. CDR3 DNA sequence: TGTGCCTGGAGCGGACAGGGAAGCTATGGCTACACCTTC. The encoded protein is CAWSGQGSYGYTF.

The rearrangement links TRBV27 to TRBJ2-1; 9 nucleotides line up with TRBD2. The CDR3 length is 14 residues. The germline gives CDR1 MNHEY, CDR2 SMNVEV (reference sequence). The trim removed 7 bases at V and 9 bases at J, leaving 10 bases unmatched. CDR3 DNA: TGTGCCAGCAAGTGGGGGCGGGAGGGCACTGAGCAGTTCTTC. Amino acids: CASKWGREGTEQFF.

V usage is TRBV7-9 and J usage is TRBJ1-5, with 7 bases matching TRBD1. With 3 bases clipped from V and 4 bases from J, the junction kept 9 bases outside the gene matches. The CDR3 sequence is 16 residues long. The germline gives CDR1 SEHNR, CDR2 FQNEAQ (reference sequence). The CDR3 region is CASSFSGAGGNQPQHF. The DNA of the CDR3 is TGTGCCAGCAGCTTCTCCGGGGCAGGGGGAAATCAGCCCCAGCATTTT.

CDR3 protein: CASSLGPPGELFF. CDR3 nucleotides: TGTGCCAGCAGTTTGGGTCCCCCCGGGGAGCTGTTTTTT. The chain employs TRBV6-5 and TRBJ2-2; D is uncertain. Germline values: CDR1 MNHEY, CDR2 SVGAGI. The V gene lost 4 bases and the J gene lost 6 bases, with 9 bases spanning the gap. The CDR3 runs 13 residues.

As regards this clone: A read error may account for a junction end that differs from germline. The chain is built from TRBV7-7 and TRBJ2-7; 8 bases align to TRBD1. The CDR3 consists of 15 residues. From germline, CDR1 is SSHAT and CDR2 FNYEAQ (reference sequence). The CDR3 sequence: CASSLGQGKSYEQYF. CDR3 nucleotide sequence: TGTGCTAGCAGCTTAGGACAGGGAAAATCCTACGAGCAGTACTTC.

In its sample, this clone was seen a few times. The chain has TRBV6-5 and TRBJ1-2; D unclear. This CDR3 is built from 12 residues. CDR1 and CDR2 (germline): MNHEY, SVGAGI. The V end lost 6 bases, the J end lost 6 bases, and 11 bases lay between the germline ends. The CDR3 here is CASSQGLDGYTF. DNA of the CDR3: TGTGCCAGCAGCCAAGGTCTCGATGGCTACACCTTC.

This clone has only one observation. CDR3 DNA sequence: TGTGCCAGCAGCGTAGGGCTAGCGGGAGTGATAGATACGCAGTATTTT. It yields the protein CASSVGLAGVIDTQYF. The V and J genes are TRBV9 and TRBJ2-3, with 10 bases that match TRBD2. Trimming took 0 bases from V and 5 from J; bases not matched to a gene: 6. The length of the CDR3 is 16 residues. The germline gives CDR1 SGDLS, CDR2 YYNGEE. The whole variable domain, filled in from reference TRBV9 and TRBJ2-3, reads DSGVTQTPKHLITATGQRVTLRCSPRSGDLSVYWYQQSLDQGLQFLIQYYNGEERAKGNILERFSAQQFPDLHSELNLSSLELGDSALYFCASSVGLAGVIDTQYFGPGTRLTVL.